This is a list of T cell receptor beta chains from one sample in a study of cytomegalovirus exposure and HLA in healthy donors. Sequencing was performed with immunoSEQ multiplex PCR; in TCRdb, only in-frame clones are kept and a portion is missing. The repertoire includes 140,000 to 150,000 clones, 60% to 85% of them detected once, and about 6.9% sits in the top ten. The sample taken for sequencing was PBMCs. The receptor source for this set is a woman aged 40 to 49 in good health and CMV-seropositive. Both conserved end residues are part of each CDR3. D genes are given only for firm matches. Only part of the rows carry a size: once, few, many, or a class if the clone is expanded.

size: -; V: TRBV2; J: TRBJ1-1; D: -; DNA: TGTGCCGGACGGATACAGGGAGGGGTGAACACTGAAGCTTTCTTT; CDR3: CAGRIQGGVNTEAFF
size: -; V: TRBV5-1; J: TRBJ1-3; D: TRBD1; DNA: TGCGCCAGCAGCTCGGGGGGACAGGGGAGCTCTGGAAACACCATATATTTT; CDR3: CASSSGGQGSSGNTIYF
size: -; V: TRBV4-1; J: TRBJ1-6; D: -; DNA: TGCGCCAGCAGCCAAGTACAGAGTGTTGGAAGCTCCTATAATTCACCCCTCCACTTT; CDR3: CASSQVQSVGSSYNSPLHF
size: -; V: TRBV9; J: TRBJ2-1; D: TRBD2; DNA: TGTGCCAGCAGCGTAGGCCTAGCGGGGGGGCCGCCTTCCTACAATGAGCAGTTCTTC; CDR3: CASSVGLAGGPPSYNEQFF
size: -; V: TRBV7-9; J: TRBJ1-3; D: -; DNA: TGTGCCAGCAGTCAGAGCCCGGGCTCTGGAAACACCATATATTTT; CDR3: CASSQSPGSGNTIYF
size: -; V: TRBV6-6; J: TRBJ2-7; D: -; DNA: TGTGCCAGCAGTTACTCCAGGGTGTCCTACGAGCAGTACTTC; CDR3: CASSYSRVSYEQYF
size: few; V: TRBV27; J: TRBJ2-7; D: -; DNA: TGTGCCAGCAGTACGGACTCTCGGGAGCAGTACTTC; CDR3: CASSTDSREQYF
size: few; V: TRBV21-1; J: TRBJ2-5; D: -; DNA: TGTGCCAGCAGCAAAGTCCCTCCGGACCAAGAGACCCAGTACTTC; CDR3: CASSKVPPDQETQYF
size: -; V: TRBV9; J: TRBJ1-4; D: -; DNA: TGTGCCAGCAGCGTAAGGGGGATGGCTAATGAAAAACTGTTTTTT; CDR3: CASSVRGMANEKLFF
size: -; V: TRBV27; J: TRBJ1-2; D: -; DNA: TGTGCCAGCAGTTTCGAGGGCGGTGGCTACACCTTC; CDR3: CASSFEGGGYTF
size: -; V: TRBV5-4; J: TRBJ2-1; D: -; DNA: TGTGCCAGCAGCCGTCCAGGGTGGGATGAGCAGTTCTTC; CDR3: CASSRPGWDEQFF
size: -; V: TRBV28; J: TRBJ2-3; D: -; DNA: TGTGCCAGCAGTTTAACCGGGGGCACAGATACGCAGTATTTT; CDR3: CASSLTGGTDTQYF
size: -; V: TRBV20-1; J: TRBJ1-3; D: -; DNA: TGCAGTGCCCTTGGAAACACCATATATTTT; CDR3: CSALGNTIYF
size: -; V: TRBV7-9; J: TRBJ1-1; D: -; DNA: TGTGCCAGCAGCGAGGGAGACACTGAAGCTTTCTTT; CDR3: CASSEGDTEAFF
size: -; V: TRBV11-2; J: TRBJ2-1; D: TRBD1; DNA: TGTGCCAGCAGCAGTCCTGGGGGACAGGGGTCCCTTAGGGCGCTGCAGTTCTTC; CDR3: CASSSPGGQGSLRALQFF
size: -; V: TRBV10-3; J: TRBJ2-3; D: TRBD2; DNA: TGTGCCATCAATAAGGCGGGGGGCACAGATACGCAGTATTTT; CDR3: CAINKAGGTDTQYF
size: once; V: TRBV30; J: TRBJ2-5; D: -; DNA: TGTGCCTGGAGTATGGGGGTTGGGGGCAAGTTCGCGGAGACCCAGTACTTC; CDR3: CAWSMGVGGKFAETQYF
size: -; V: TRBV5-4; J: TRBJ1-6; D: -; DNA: TGTGCCAGCAGCGCCCAACTCGGGACAAATTCACCCCTCCACTTT; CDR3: CASSAQLGTNSPLHF
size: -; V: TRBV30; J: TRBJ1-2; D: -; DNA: TGTGCCTGGAGCCGTGACAGAAAGTCTGGCTACACCTTC; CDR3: CAWSRDRKSGYTF
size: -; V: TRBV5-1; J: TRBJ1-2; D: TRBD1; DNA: TGCGCCAGCAGCTACGGACAGGGATCTGGCTACACCTTC; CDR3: CASSYGQGSGYTF
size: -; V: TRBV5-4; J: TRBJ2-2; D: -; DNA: TGTGCCAGCGGACCGCGAGGGCCCGAGCTGTTTTTT; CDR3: CASGPRGPELFF
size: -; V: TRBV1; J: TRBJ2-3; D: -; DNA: TGCACCAGCAGCATTAGCGGGGGTGCAGATACGCAGTATTTT; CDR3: CTSSISGGADTQYF
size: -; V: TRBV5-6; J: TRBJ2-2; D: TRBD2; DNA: TGTGCCAGCAGCTTTAGCGGGGGGGCTCCGGGGGAGCTGTTTTTT; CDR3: CASSFSGGAPGELFF
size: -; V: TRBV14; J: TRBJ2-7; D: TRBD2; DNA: TGTGCCAGCAGCCAAAAAACGGGACTAGCGGGGGCCTCTCGCTCCTACGAGCAGTACTTC; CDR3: CASSQKTGLAGASRSYEQYF
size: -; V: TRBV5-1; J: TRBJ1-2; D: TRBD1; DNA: TGCGCCAGCAGCCTGGGACAGGGGGTGTACGGCTACACCTTC; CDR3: CASSLGQGVYGYTF
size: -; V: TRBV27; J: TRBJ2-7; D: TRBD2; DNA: TGTGCCAGCAGTCAGCTAGCGGGGTACGAGCAGTACTTC; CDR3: CASSQLAGYEQYF
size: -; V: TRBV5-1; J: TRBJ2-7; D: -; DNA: TGCGCCAGCAGCTTCCACAGCCTCAGTAACTACGAGCAGTACTTC; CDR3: CASSFHSLSNYEQYF
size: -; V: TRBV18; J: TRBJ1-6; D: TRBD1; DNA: TGTGCCAGCTCACCAACCTACGAAACAGGGGGCGCCGGTTCACCCCTCCACTTT; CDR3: CASSPTYETGGAGSPLHF
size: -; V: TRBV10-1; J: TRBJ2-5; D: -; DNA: TGCGCCAGCAGTCGACAGGTCCAAGAGACCCAGTACTTC; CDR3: CASSRQVQETQYF